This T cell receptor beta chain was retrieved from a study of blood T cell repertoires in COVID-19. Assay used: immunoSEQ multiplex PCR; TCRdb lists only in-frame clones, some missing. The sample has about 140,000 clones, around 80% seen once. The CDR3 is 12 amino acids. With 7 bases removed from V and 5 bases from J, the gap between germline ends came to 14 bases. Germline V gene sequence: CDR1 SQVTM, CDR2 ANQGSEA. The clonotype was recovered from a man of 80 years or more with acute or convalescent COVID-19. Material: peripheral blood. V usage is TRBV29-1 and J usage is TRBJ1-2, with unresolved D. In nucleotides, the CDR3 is TGCAGCGCGTTAGAGAAGAGGTATGGCTACACCTTC. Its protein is CSALEKRYGYTF.